This T cell receptor beta chain was recovered during a study of response to subunit inactivated influenza vaccine. Germline CDR1 is GTSNPN and CDR2 is SVGIG (reference sequence). CDR3 size: 15 residues. J lost 2 bases, V lost 1 base, and 4 bases had no gene match. With regard to this clonotype: The antigen remains undetermined.

Study results and caveats: That few new T cells are recruited by each seasonal influenza vaccination was the authors' suggestion.

TCRdb processed the RT-PCR reads anew with MiXCR; each CDR3 protein has one entry. The sample has about 830,000 distinct CDR3 sequences; about a fifth are singletons. The chain combines TRBV30 with TRBJ2-7; 11 bases align to TRBD1. Specimen: PBMCs from blood, collected 4 to 6 days after vaccination. The TCR was taken from a man aged 50 to 59 who received an inactivated influenza vaccine. CDR3 in amino acids: CAWSEPGQGAYEQYF. In DNA, the CDR3 is TGTGCCTGGAGTGAGCCGGGACAGGGGGCCTACGAGCAGTACTTC.